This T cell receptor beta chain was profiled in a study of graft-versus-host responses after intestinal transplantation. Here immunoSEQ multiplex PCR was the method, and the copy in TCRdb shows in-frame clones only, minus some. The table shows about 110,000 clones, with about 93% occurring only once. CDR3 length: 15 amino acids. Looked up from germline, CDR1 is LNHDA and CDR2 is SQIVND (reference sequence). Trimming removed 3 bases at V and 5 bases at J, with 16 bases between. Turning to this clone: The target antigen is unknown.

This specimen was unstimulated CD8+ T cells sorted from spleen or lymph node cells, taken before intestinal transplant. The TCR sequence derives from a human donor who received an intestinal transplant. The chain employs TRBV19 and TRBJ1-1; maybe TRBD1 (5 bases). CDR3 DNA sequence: TGTGCCAGTAGTATCAATGGGGCGGTAGGGACTGAAGCTTTCTTT. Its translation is CASSINGAVGTEAFF.